The 16 T cell receptor beta chains presented below share a single source sample, sequenced in a study of blood T cell repertoires in COVID-19. Some clones are missing from TCRdb's copy, which holds only in-frame ones; the method was immunoSEQ multiplex PCR. Found here are more than 300,000 clones, nearly 90% of them singletons; the top ten hold around 5.9%. The sequencing sample was made of PBMCs or T cells enriched from blood (not recorded which). The receptors were gathered from a woman aged 25 to 45 who had recovered from COVID-19.

The chain uses TRBV7-2 and TRBJ2-5; tentatively, D is TRBD2 (7 bases). The CDR3 length is 14 residues. Trimming removed 5 bases from V and 5 bases from J, with 15 bases in between. Germline CDR1 SGHTA, CDR2 FQGNSA. DNA of the CDR3: TGTGCCAGCAGCAATAGGGGGGGTATGGAGACCCAGTACTTC. Amino acid sequence: CASSNRGGMETQYF.

The gene calls are TRBV9 and TRBJ1-2; 12 bases match TRBD1. CDR3 length: 18 residues. The germline V gene has CDR1 SGDLS and CDR2 YYNGEE. V shed 1 base and J 0 bases; nucleotides not matched to a gene: 7. CDR3 loop: CASSVPRDRGQANYGYTF. The CDR3 DNA reads TGTGCCAGCAGCGTACCCCGGGACAGGGGGCAAGCTAACTATGGCTACACCTTC.

A single count supports this clone. The CDR3 loop is CATSSYPGTSGGTSTDTQYF. The CDR3 nucleotides are TGTGCCACCAGCTCCTACCCCGGGACTAGCGGGGGGACAAGCACAGATACGCAGTATTTT. The gene calls are TRBV15 and TRBJ2-3, with 15 bases that match TRBD2. Germline-derived CDR1 and CDR2 are LNHNV and YYDKDF (reference sequence). With V trimmed by 5 bases and J by 0 bases, 12 bases remained unmatched. The length of the CDR3 is 20 residues.

This CDR3 reads CASSETGIYNEQFF. CDR3 nucleotides: TGTGCCAGCAGCGAGACAGGGATCTACAATGAGCAGTTCTTC. J is TRBJ2-1 and V is TRBV11-3, with TRBD1 identical over 7 bases. Germline assignment: CDR1 SGHNT and CDR2 YENEEA. The CDR3 extends over 14 amino acids. V shed 5 bases, J shed 3 bases, and the junction held 4 bases outside the gene matches.

The chain combines TRBV9 with TRBJ1-2; D gene unclear. The CDR3 extends over 15 amino acids. V lost 1 base, J lost 5 bases, and 15 bases lay in between. In germline, CDR1 is SGDLS, CDR2 YYNGEE. The DNA for the CDR3 is TGTGCCAGCAGCGTAACTGAGTCGGGGAGGTATGGCTACACCTTC. It is translated as CASSVTESGRYGYTF.

The chain employs TRBV4-2 and TRBJ1-5; no definite D call. This CDR3 has 14 residues. The germline V gene has CDR1 LGHNA and CDR2 YNFKEQ. Trimming removed 0 bases from V and 6 bases from J, with 9 bases in between. The CDR3 sequence: CASSQESRLQPQHF. Written as DNA, the CDR3 is TGTGCCAGCAGCCAAGAATCCAGGCTTCAGCCCCAGCATTTT.

This sequence joins TRBV25-1 and TRBJ1-4; TRBD1 is a possible D gene (5 bases). Trimming stripped 5 bases from V and 6 bases from J, with 13 bases between. CDR1 and CDR2 (germline): MGHDK, SYGVNS. The CDR3 loop spans 14 amino acids. The CDR3 spells CASSPPRDYEKLFF. The CDR3 nucleotides read TGTGCCAGCAGTCCCCCTAGGGACTATGAAAAACTGTTTTTT. Supplemented by reference TRBV25-1 and TRBJ1-4, the full variable domain reads EADIYQTPRYLVIGTGKKITLECSQTMGHDKMYWYQQDPGMELHLIHYSYGVNSTEKGDLSSESTVSRIRTEHFPLTLESARPSHTSQYLCASSPPRDYEKLFFGSGTQLSVL.

In this sample, this clone turned up a few times. V gene TRBV6-5 combines with J gene TRBJ1-6; 9 positions match TRBD1. Germline CDR1 and CDR2: MNHEY and SVGAGI. The V gene end was trimmed by 6 bases and the J gene end by 8 bases; junction bases not matched to a gene: 5. This CDR3 comprises 14 residues. The CDR3 loop reads CASRMRDRDSPLHF. As DNA, the CDR3 is TGTGCCAGCAGGATGAGGGACAGGGATTCACCCCTCCACTTT.

The chain joins TRBV10-3 to TRBJ1-2, with TRBD1 as a possible D gene (5 bases). Germline V gene sequence: CDR1 ENHRY, CDR2 SYGVKD. CDR3 length: 14 amino acids. The germline V and J ends were trimmed by 7 bases and 0 bases, with 12 bases remaining between them. CDR3 residues: CAITKQDANYGYTF. CDR3 DNA sequence: TGTGCCATCACCAAACAGGACGCTAACTATGGCTACACCTTC.

Turning to this clone: A read error may produce the germline difference seen at one junction end. The genes are TRBV15 and TRBJ2-7; D not resolved. The germline V gene has CDR1 LNHNV and CDR2 YYDKDF (reference sequence). The CDR3 is made up of 13 amino acids. The CDR3 sequence: CATSREAWWEQYF. The CDR3 coding sequence is TGTGCCACCAGTAGAGAGGCCTGGTGGGAGCAGTACTTC.

This clone was counted between two and nine times. The chain couples TRBV3-1 (or the pseudogene TRBV3-2) to TRBJ1-5, with 10 nucleotides matching TRBD1. Trimming took 1 base from V and 3 from J; bases not matched to a gene: 6. Germline V lookup: CDR1 LGHDT, CDR2 YNNKEL (reference sequence). There are 17 residues in the CDR3. The CDR3, as DNA: TGTGCCAGCAGCCAAGTTGGGACAGGGGCTCCCAATCAGCCCCAGCATTTT. Amino acids: CASSQVGTGAPNQPQHF.

J is TRBJ2-3 and V is TRBV10-3, with D hard to call. CDR1 and CDR2 (germline): ENHRY, SYGVKD. The CDR3 contains 15 residues. Trimming removed 5 bases at V and 3 bases at J, with 15 bases between. The CDR3 sequence: CAISLAGGQTDTQYF. The DNA of the CDR3 is TGTGCCATCAGTCTGGCAGGTGGTCAGACAGATACGCAGTATTTT.

The chain is built from TRBV9 and TRBJ1-4; possibly TRBD1 for D (5 bases). The V gene lost 4 bases and the J gene lost 5 bases, with 15 bases spanning the gap. CDR1 and CDR2 from the germline V gene are SGDLS and YYNGEE. The length of the CDR3 is 15 residues. The CDR3 DNA reads TGTGCCAGCAGCCCCGGGCTTGGGGGGAATGAAAAACTGTTTTTT. This sequence encodes CASSPGLGGNEKLFF. The full variable domain, rest sourced from reference TRBV9 and TRBJ1-4, is DSGVTQTPKHLITATGQRVTLRCSPRSGDLSVYWYQQSLDQGLQFLIQYYNGEERAKGNILERFSAQQFPDLHSELNLSSLELGDSALYFCASSPGLGGNEKLFFGSGTQLSVL.

The gene calls are TRBV7-9 and TRBJ2-2; TRBD1 agrees at 10 bases. Unmatched junction bases numbered 1, after V lost 5 bases and J lost 1 base. The CDR3 has 15 amino acids. Germline V gene data show CDR1 as SEHNR and CDR2 as FQNEAQ (reference sequence). For the CDR3, the DNA is TGTGCCAGCAGCCGGGACAGGGGGAACACCGGGGAGCTGTTTTTT. It codes for CASSRDRGNTGELFF.

This chain joins TRBV30 and TRBJ1-5; D not resolved. The CDR3 length is 13 residues. Germline V gives CDR1 GTSNPN, CDR2 SVGIG (reference sequence). V lost 0 bases and J 7 bases, leaving 10 bases between the germline ends. CDR3 sequence (DNA): TGTGCCTGGAGTGTTAAGAGGGAGCAGCCCCAGCATTTT. Residues: CAWSVKREQPQHF. The full variable domain, rest sourced from reference TRBV30 and TRBJ1-5, is SQTIHQWPATLVQPVGSPLSLECTVEGTSNPNLYWYRQAAGRGLQLLFYSVGIGQISSEVPQNLSASRPQDRQFILSSKKLLLSDSGFYLCAWSVKREQPQHFGDGTRLSIL.

This sequence joins TRBV18 and TRBJ1-1; D may be TRBD1 (5 bases). V lost 0 bases, J lost 4 bases, and 9 bases lay in between. The CDR3 is made up of 14 amino acids. Germline V lookup: CDR1 KGHSH, CDR2 LQKENI. The CDR3 coding sequence is TGTGCCAGCTCACCACCGAAGGGGTCCACTGAAGCTTTCTTT. Translation gives CASSPPKGSTEAFF.